This TCR beta chain was retrieved from a study of memory B cells and T cells in multiple sclerosis. Measured with immunoSEQ multiplex PCR; TCRdb has only the in-frame clones, and not every one. The sample shows about 46,000 clones, over 70% of them seen only once. About this clone: Its antigen remains unknown.

The CDR3 runs to 16 residues. CDR1 and CDR2 (germline): SGHRS, YFSETQ. V lost 5 bases and J lost 0, with 17 bases in between. Separate sequencing covered autoproliferating (CFSE-dim) and non-proliferating (CFSE-high) T cells from stimulus-free culture. Cultures began with roughly 5x10^7 CFSE-labeled PBMCs, unstimulated for 6 to 7 days, with replicate wells pooled. The sequence came from a human donor with multiple sclerosis. Sequencing input: PBMCs from blood kept in culture. The V and J genes are TRBV5-1 and TRBJ1-2, with D perhaps matching TRBD1 (5 bases). The CDR3, as DNA: TGCGCCAGCAGTATACTTTCAGGGAGTCCTAACTATGGCTACACCTTC. Translation gives CASSILSGSPNYGYTF.